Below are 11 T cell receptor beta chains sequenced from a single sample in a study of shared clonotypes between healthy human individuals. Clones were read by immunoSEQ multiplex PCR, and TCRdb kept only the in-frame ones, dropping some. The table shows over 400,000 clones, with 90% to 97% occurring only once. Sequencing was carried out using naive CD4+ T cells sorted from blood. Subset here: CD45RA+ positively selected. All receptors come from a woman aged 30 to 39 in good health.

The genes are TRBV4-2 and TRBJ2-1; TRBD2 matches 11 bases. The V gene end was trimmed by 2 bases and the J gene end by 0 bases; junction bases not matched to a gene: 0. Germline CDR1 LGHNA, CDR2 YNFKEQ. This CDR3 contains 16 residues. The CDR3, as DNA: TGTGCCAGCAGCCAAACTAGCGGGAGCTCCTACAATGAGCAGTTCTTC. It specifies CASSQTSGSSYNEQFF.

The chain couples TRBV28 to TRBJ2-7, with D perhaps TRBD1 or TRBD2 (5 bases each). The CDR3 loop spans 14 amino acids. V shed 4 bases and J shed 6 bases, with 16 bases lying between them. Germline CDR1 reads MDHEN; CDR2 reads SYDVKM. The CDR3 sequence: CASSSSTGPGEQYF. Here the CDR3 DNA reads TGTGCCAGCAGTTCATCCACGGGACCAGGCGAGCAGTACTTC.

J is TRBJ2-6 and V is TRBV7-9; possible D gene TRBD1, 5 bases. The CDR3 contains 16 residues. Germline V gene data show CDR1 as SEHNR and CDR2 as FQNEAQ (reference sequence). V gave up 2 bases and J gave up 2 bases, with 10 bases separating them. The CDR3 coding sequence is TGTGCCAGCAGCTTACAGGGTATGACTGGGGCCAACGTCCTGACTTTC. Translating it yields CASSLQGMTGANVLTF.

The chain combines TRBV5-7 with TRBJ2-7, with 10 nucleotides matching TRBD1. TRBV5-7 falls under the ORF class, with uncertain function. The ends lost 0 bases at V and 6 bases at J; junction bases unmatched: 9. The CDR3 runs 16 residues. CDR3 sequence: CASSLGLGQGLGEQYF. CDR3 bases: TGTGCCAGCAGCTTGGGGCTGGGACAGGGGCTTGGCGAGCAGTACTTC.

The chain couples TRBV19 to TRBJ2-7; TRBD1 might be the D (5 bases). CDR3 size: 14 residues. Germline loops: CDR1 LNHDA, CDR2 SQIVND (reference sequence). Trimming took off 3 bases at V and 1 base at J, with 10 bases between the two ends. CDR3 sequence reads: CASSIGAESYEQYF. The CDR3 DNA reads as TGTGCCAGTAGTATTGGGGCAGAGTCCTACGAGCAGTACTTC.

The DNA for the CDR3 is TGCGCCAGCAGGGATCTAGCGGGAGGGCTGACAGATACGCAGTATTTT. Translating gives CASRDLAGGLTDTQYF. The rearrangement links TRBV5-1 to TRBJ2-3; the match to TRBD2 covers 12 bases. J lost 3 bases, V lost 5 bases, and 7 bases had no gene match. In germline, CDR1 is SGHRS, CDR2 YFSETQ. The length of the CDR3 is 16 residues.

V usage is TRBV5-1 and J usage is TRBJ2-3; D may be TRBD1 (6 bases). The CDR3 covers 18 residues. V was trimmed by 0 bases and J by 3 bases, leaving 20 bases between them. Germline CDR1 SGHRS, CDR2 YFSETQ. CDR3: CASSLARLTGIETDTQYF. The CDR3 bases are TGCGCCAGCAGCTTGGCCCGCCTGACAGGCATCGAAACAGATACGCAGTATTTT.

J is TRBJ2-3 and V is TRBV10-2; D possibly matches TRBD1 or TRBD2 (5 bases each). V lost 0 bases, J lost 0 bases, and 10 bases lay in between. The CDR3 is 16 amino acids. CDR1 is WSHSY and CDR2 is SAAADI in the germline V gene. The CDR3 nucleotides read TGCGCCAGCAGTGAGTCGCCGGGACCGAGCACAGATACGCAGTATTTT. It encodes CASSESPGPSTDTQYF.

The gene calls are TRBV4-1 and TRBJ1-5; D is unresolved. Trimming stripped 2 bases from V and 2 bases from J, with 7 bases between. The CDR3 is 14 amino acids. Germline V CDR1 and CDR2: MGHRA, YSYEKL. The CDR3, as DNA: TGCGCCAGCAGCCAAAGGCAGGGCAATCAGCCCCAGCATTTT. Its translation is CASSQRQGNQPQHF.

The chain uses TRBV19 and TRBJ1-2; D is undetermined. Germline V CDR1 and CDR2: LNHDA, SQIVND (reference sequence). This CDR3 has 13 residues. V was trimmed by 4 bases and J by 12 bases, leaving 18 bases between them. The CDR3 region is CASSNTREKVDTF. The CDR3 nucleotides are TGTGCCAGTAGTAACACAAGGGAAAAAGTGGACACCTTC.

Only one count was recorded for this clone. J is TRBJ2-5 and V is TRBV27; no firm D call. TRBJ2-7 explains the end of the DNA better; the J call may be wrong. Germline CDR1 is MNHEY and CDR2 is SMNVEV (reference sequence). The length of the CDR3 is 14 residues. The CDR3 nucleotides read TGTGCCAGCAGTTTAAGGTCGGCATCCTACGAGCAGTACTTC. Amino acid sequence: CASSLRSASYEQYF.